Below, 13 T cell receptor beta chains from the same sample are listed, as sequenced in a study of lymphopenia after photon versus proton radiotherapy. Here immunoSEQ multiplex PCR was the method, and the copy in TCRdb shows in-frame clones only, minus some. This sample carries about 42,000 clones, approximately 80% of them seen once, and the ten largest clones take under 25%. The sample here was peripheral blood, taken from a patient treated with proton-based radiotherapy. These receptors originate from a woman between 70 and 85 years old with pancreatic cancer.

V is TRBV14 and J is TRBJ1-2; 8 nucleotides agree with TRBD1. Trimming took 0 bases from V and 8 from J; bases not matched to a gene: 14. The CDR3 sequence is 17 residues long. The germline V gene encodes CDR1 SGHDN and CDR2 FVKESK. The chain's CDR3 is CASSQDWRGRGPRGYTF. CDR3 DNA sequence: TGTGCCAGCAGCCAAGATTGGCGTGGCAGGGGGCCGAGGGGCTACACCTTC.

The chain has TRBV10-3 and TRBJ2-7; the D gene is possibly TRBD2 (6 bases). Trimming cost V 3 bases and J 5 bases, with 14 bases left between them. CDR1 ENHRY and CDR2 SYGVKD come from the germline V gene. The CDR3 is 14 amino acids. Written as DNA, the CDR3 is TGTGCCATCAGTGACAGGAGGGAGTGGGACGAGCAGTACTTC. Translated, it gives CAISDRREWDEQYF.

This chain joins TRBV6-1 and TRBJ1-5; no reliable D call. Trimming took 1 base from V and 2 from J, leaving 9 bases between them. This CDR3 comprises 15 residues. Germline loops: CDR1 MNHNS, CDR2 SASEGT. CDR3 loop: CASSEGHSGNQPQHF. CDR3 bases: TGTGCCAGCAGTGAAGGGCACAGCGGCAATCAGCCCCAGCATTTT.

CDR3 sequence (DNA): TGTGCCAGCTTGGGCCCCACAGGCGCCCGAACTAATGAAAAACTGTTTTTT. This codes for CASLGPTGARTNEKLFF. The chain uses TRBV28 and TRBJ1-4, with D possibly matching TRBD1 (5 bases). V was cut by 8 bases and J by 1 base, with 20 bases left in between. Germline V CDR1 and CDR2: MDHEN, SYDVKM. CDR3 length equals 17 residues.

This sequence joins TRBV5-8 and TRBJ2-3; D unresolved. V lost 0 bases, J lost 4 bases, and 6 bases lay in between. This CDR3 has 13 residues. From germline, CDR1 is SGHTS and CDR2 YDEGEE. The CDR3, as DNA: TGTGCCAGCAGCTTGGCCGGCCCAGATACGCAGTATTTT. Translation: CASSLAGPDTQYF.

About this clone: Because it lacks the conserved phenylalanine or tryptophan at the end, this CDR3 is likely a read error. No DNA is shown, since the ends of the CDR3 on it are uncertain; the CDR3 is the one TCRdb lists. The V and J genes are TRBV2 and TRBJ2-7; the table's D call, TRBD2, was not checked against the DNA. Looked up from germline, CDR1 is SNHLY and CDR2 is FYNNEI. The length of the CDR3 is 12 amino acids, counting both ends. This chain's CDR3 is CASSDRGLAGVI.

The chain carries TRBV10-3 and TRBJ2-1; unclear D gene. CDR1 is ENHRY and CDR2 is SYGVKD in the germline V gene. Trimming took 4 bases from V and 5 from J, leaving 9 bases between them. There are 13 residues in the CDR3. In DNA, the CDR3 is TGTGCCATCAGTGTCGAGCCCGACAATGAGCAGTTCTTC. This codes for CAISVEPDNEQFF.

This clone occurred a few times. CDR3 bases: TGTGCCAGCAGTCCCCCGGGACAGGGCCGCGAGCAGTACTTC. Amino acid sequence: CASSPPGQGREQYF. This chain links TRBV28 with TRBJ2-7, with 9 bases matching TRBD1. CDR1 and CDR2 (germline): MDHEN, SYDVKM. V gave up 5 bases and J gave up 6 bases; unmatched junction bases: 8. The CDR3 spans 14 residues.

With regard to this clone: The sample carries other DNA sequences with the same CDR3. The chain carries TRBV27 and TRBJ1-1; a weak D match, TRBD1 (5 bases). Germline loops: CDR1 MNHEY, CDR2 SMNVEV (reference sequence). This CDR3 contains 15 residues. V lost 2 bases to trimming and J lost 0 bases, with 10 bases between them. CDR3: CASSLGAGLNTEAFF. CDR3 nucleotides: TGTGCCAGCAGTTTAGGGGCCGGATTGAACACTGAAGCTTTCTTT.

The chain recombines TRBV7-2 with TRBJ2-3, with no clear D. V was shortened by 5 bases and J by 2 bases, with 8 bases between the two germline ends. Germline V CDR1 and CDR2: SGHTA, FQGNSA. The CDR3 runs 13 residues. As DNA, the CDR3 is TGTGCCAGCAGCCCTTCGACCACAGATACGCAGTATTTT. Residues: CASSPSTTDTQYF.

J is TRBJ2-2 and V is TRBV9; maybe TRBD2 (5 bases). Trimming left V 1 base short and J 1 base short, with 14 bases between. The germline gives CDR1 SGDLS, CDR2 YYNGEE. There are 17 residues in the CDR3. CDR3 region: CASSVYTGIVNTGELFF. The CDR3 coding sequence is TGTGCCAGCAGCGTATACACCGGGATCGTGAACACCGGGGAGCTGTTTTTT.

This chain connects TRBV19 to TRBJ2-2; 12 bases match TRBD2. CDR3 length equals 16 residues. With V trimmed by 6 bases and J by 2 bases, 4 bases remained unmatched. The V gene's germline CDR1 is LNHDA and CDR2 SQIVND (reference sequence). In nucleotides, the CDR3 is TGTGCCAGTAGCATTGGACTAGCGGGAAACACCGGGGAGCTGTTTTTT. Residues: CASSIGLAGNTGELFF.

This chain uses TRBV11-3 with TRBJ1-5, with 7 bases identical to TRBD1. Looked up from germline, CDR1 is SGHNT and CDR2 is YENEEA. Unmatched junction bases numbered 7, after V lost 4 bases and J lost 4 bases. The CDR3 contains 15 residues. CDR3 sequence reads: CASSYDRVSNQPQHF. The CDR3 bases are TGTGCCAGCAGCTATGACAGGGTTTCAAATCAGCCCCAGCATTTT.